Presented here are 4 T cell receptor beta chains from one specimen sequenced in a study of shared clonotypes between healthy human individuals. The assay was immunoSEQ multiplex PCR, and TCRdb's table has in-frame clones only and misses some. This table holds some 660,000 clones, 73% found once. Sequencing was performed on memory CD4+ T cells sorted from blood. Specified subset: CD45RA-negative fraction. Every receptor here comes from a woman in her twenties or thirties in good health.

The V call is TRBV19, the J call TRBJ2-3; tentatively, D is TRBD2 (5 bases). The germline V gene encodes CDR1 LNHDA and CDR2 SQIVND (reference sequence). The CDR3 is 15 amino acids. Trimming removed 3 bases at V and 1 base at J, with 11 bases between. The chain's CDR3 is CASSMLAAGTDTQYF. CDR3 DNA sequence: TGTGCCAGTAGTATGCTAGCCGCCGGCACAGATACGCAGTATTTT.

The chain has TRBV19 and TRBJ2-4; TRBD2 aligns across 11 bases. Germline values: CDR1 LNHDA, CDR2 SQIVND (reference sequence). With 5 bases clipped from V and 0 bases from J, the junction kept 9 bases outside the gene matches. The CDR3 consists of 18 residues. This chain's CDR3 is CASSAPIAGGIAKNIQYF. CDR3 nucleotides: TGTGCCAGTAGTGCCCCCATAGCGGGAGGGATAGCCAAAAACATTCAGTACTTC.

The chain couples TRBV7-6 to TRBJ2-1, with TRBD2 as a possible D gene (6 bases). With 3 bases removed from V and 8 bases from J, the gap between germline ends came to 14 bases. The CDR3 has 14 residues. Germline V gene sequence: CDR1 SGHVS, CDR2 FNYEAQ. CDR3 residues: CASSFQRAVDEQFF. CDR3 in DNA: TGTGCCAGCAGCTTTCAGCGGGCGGTCGATGAGCAGTTCTTC. The full variable domain, rest sourced from reference TRBV7-6 and TRBJ2-1, is GAGVSQSPRYKVTKRGQDVALRCDPISGHVSLYWYRQALGQGPEFLTYFNYEAQQDKSGLPNDRFSAERPEGSISTLTIQRTEQRDSAMYRCASSFQRAVDEQFFGPGTRLTVL.

The rearrangement joins TRBV10-3 to TRBJ2-3, with D perhaps matching TRBD2 (6 bases). With 10 bases removed from V and 0 bases from J, the gap between germline ends came to 14 bases. This CDR3 spans 14 amino acids. The germline V gene encodes CDR1 ENHRY and CDR2 SYGVKD. The CDR3 region is CATSVAVSTDTQYF. The CDR3, as DNA: TGTGCCACGTCCGTAGCGGTTAGCACAGATACGCAGTATTTT.